This T cell receptor (beta chain) comes out of a study of T cells in Graves' hyperthyroidism and ophthalmopathy. Hyperthyroidism, newly diagnosed and lasting under 2 months, affected patients aged 18 to 65. Uncontrolled infection, other autoimmune disease, pregnancy or lactation excluded patients. Diagnosing involved the use of clinical symptoms, serum thyroxine and TRAb, thyroid ultrasound and orbital computed tomography. Study-wide results and caveats: Patients with ophthalmopathy were separated from those with stable hyperthyroidism by a 13 V-J model.

Details on this clonotype: What it recognizes is unknown.

Amplified regions were TCR beta CDR3 sequences from RNA transcripts. First-round RT-PCR with HTBI primers amplified the TCR CDR3 region. TCRdb independently ran MiXCR on the multiplex PCR reads; one entry per CDR3 protein. Here the sample spans about 540,000 distinct CDR3 sequences, 46% being singletons. The sequenced sample consisted of peripheral blood or thyroid tissue (not recorded which). The source is a woman aged 18-29 years with Graves' hyperthyroidism.

CDR3 sequence reads: CSASTESNQPQHF. CDR3 in DNA: TGCAGTGCTAGTACAGAGAGCAATCAGCCCCAGCATTTT. The chain carries TRBV20-1 and TRBJ1-5; D is undetermined. The ends were cut back, 3 bases at V and 1 base at J, with 7 bases in the middle. Per germline, CDR1 DFQATT and CDR2 SNEGSKA (reference sequence). The CDR3 extends over 13 amino acids.